Sequencing of this T cell receptor beta chain was carried out in a study of blood T cell repertoires in COVID-19. Study-wide background: PBMCs, B-cell-depleted T cells, or T cells were the source of the cDNA or gDNA that made up the material.

Seattle-derived patients entered the study during active infection and were followed longitudinally. CDR1 and CDR2 (germline): LGHNA, YNFKEQ. The CDR3 has 13 amino acids. V dropped 4 bases and J dropped 7 bases, with 8 bases sitting between them. As handled by the study authors: Amplification of reference gene primers was used by the study to estimate nucleated cell counts. Assay: immunoSEQ multiplex PCR; the TCRdb copy retains only in-frame clones and omits some. V and J calls plus clone size are reproduced from that table; the DNA served to infer D and trimming. The top ten clones hold approximately 1.8% of a sample with 250,000 to 400,000 clones, around 88% of them seen once.

V usage is TRBV4-2 and J usage is TRBJ1-6; no clear D. The source is a woman aged 25 to 39 with COVID-19, enrolled during active disease. The source material was peripheral blood. The CDR3 reads CASSPRTNSPLHF. In DNA form, the CDR3 reads TGTGCCAGCAGCCCTCGTACAAATTCACCCCTCCACTTT.